Each of the 26 T cell receptor beta chains below was sequenced from the same sample in a study of T cell responses to AZD1222 COVID-19 vaccine. Libraries were prepared by immunoSEQ multiplex PCR; TCRdb keeps only in-frame clonotypes and omits some of them. The sample lists about 150,000 clones; 90% were seen once. Sequences were derived from peripheral blood, sampled 28 days after the second AZD1222 dose. All receptors come from an adult who received the AZD1222 COVID-19 vaccine.

This chain joins TRBV7-9 and TRBJ2-7; 8 bases align to TRBD1. Losses at the gene ends were 6 bases for V and 4 bases for J; bases not matched to a gene: 8. The CDR3 runs 14 residues. Germline lookup yields CDR1 SEHNR and CDR2 FQNEAQ (reference sequence). CDR3 bases: TGTGCCAGCAGGCAAGGACAGGGTATTTACGAGCAGTACTTC. Its translation is CASRQGQGIYEQYF.

The V call is TRBV3-1 (or the pseudogene TRBV3-2), the J call TRBJ2-3, with 12 positions matching TRBD2. Trimming at V came to 3 bases and at J to 0 bases, leaving 1 base not matched to a gene. The CDR3 loop spans 16 amino acids. Per germline, CDR1 LGHDT and CDR2 YNNKEL (reference sequence). The CDR3 sequence: CASSHTSGGSTDTQYF. In DNA form, the CDR3 reads TGTGCCAGCAGCCACACTAGCGGGGGGAGCACAGATACGCAGTATTTT.

This rearrangement joins TRBV6-5 to TRBJ2-5; 9 bases fit TRBD2. The CDR3 extends over 15 amino acids. V was clipped by 2 bases and J by 5 bases; unmatched bases: 6. Looked up from germline, CDR1 is MNHEY and CDR2 is SVGAGI. The CDR3 spells CASSYGGRAAETQYF. CDR3 in DNA: TGTGCCAGCAGTTACGGCGGGAGGGCCGCGGAGACCCAGTACTTC.

The V gene is TRBV14, the J gene TRBJ2-2; D gene ambiguous. CDR1 and CDR2 (germline): SGHDN, FVKESK. Trimming shortened V by 2 bases and J by 5 bases, and 6 bases separated the two germline ends. The CDR3 contains 13 residues. This CDR3 reads CASSQTLTGELFF. Here the CDR3 DNA reads TGTGCCAGCAGCCAAACGCTGACCGGGGAGCTGTTTTTT.

This chain's CDR3 is CASSQDLSGISYNEQFF. The CDR3 nucleotides are TGTGCCAGCAGCCAAGACCTTAGCGGGATCTCCTACAATGAGCAGTTCTTC. The chain has TRBV3-1 (or the pseudogene TRBV3-2) and TRBJ2-1, with 8 bases matching TRBD2. CDR1 and CDR2 (germline): LGHDT, YNNKEL (reference sequence). The CDR3 covers 17 residues. Losses at the gene ends were 0 bases for V and 0 bases for J; bases not matched to a gene: 4.

This sequence joins TRBV24-1 and TRBJ2-7; D is undetermined. The CDR3 loop spans 12 amino acids. V was clipped by 10 bases and J by 1 base, with 10 bases between them. Germline V lookup: CDR1 KGHDR, CDR2 SFDVKD. The CDR3 DNA is TGTGCCACTTCTGACGGATCCTACGAGCAGTACTTC. Its protein is CATSDGSYEQYF.

The V and J genes are TRBV11-2 and TRBJ1-1; TRBD1 is a possible D gene (6 bases). The CDR3 extends over 14 amino acids. CDR1 and CDR2 (germline): SGHAT, FQNNGV. V lost 3 bases and J lost 2, with 10 bases in between. CDR3 DNA: TGTGCCAGCAGCTTCGGACAGAGAAACACTGAAGCTTTCTTT. The encoded protein is CASSFGQRNTEAFF.

The chain joins TRBV4-1 to TRBJ2-3; TRBD2 aligns across 11 bases. J gave up 4 bases and V 5 bases, and 14 bases lay outside the gene matches. This CDR3 region has 18 residues. Per the germline V gene, CDR1 is MGHRA and CDR2 is YSYEKL. DNA of the CDR3: TGCGCCAGCAGCGAGAGGGTAGCGGGGGGGCCGGTCCCAGATACGCAGTATTTT. Amino acids: CASSERVAGGPVPDTQYF.

The chain carries TRBV3-1 (or the pseudogene TRBV3-2) and TRBJ1-1; D remains unclear. Germline lookup yields CDR1 LGHDT and CDR2 YNNKEL (reference sequence). V dropped 5 bases and J dropped 2 bases, with 12 bases sitting between them. The CDR3 covers 14 residues. The CDR3 DNA follows: TGTGCCAGCAGCTTTAATCAGGTTAACACTGAAGCTTTCTTT. Its translation is CASSFNQVNTEAFF.

The V call is TRBV30, the J call TRBJ1-2; D is unresolved. The length of the CDR3 is 10 residues. Between the trimmed V and J ends, which lost 5 bases and 4 bases, there was a span of 5 bases. Germline-derived CDR1 and CDR2 are GTSNPN and SVGIG (reference sequence). The CDR3, as DNA: TGTGCCTGGTTAGCCTATGGCTACACCTTC. Its translation is CAWLAYGYTF.

The chain links TRBV19 to TRBJ1-3; no clear D. Germline-derived CDR1 and CDR2 are LNHDA and SQIVND (reference sequence). V gave up 5 bases and J gave up 4 bases, with 6 bases separating them. This CDR3 region has 12 residues. The CDR3 spells CASSVGGNTIYF. CDR3 bases: TGTGCCAGTAGTGTTGGGGGAAACACCATATATTTT.

V and J are TRBV19 and TRBJ2-4; TRBD2 is a possible D gene (6 bases). This CDR3 spans 16 amino acids. V lost 5 bases, J lost 0 bases, and 14 bases lay in between. The germline V gene has CDR1 LNHDA and CDR2 SQIVND (reference sequence). This CDR3 reads CASSPGTLGAKNIQYF. The CDR3 DNA follows: TGTGCCAGTAGTCCCGGGACTCTAGGAGCCAAAAACATTCAGTACTTC.

As regards this clone: Other DNA sequences from this sample encode an identical CDR3 as well. This chain joins TRBV27 and TRBJ2-6; D is tentatively TRBD1 or TRBD2 (6 bases each). In germline, CDR1 is MNHEY, CDR2 SMNVEV (reference sequence). The CDR3 is 15 amino acids. With 3 bases removed from V and 2 bases from J, the gap between germline ends came to 8 bases. The CDR3 region has the DNA TGTGCCAGCAGTTTGGGGGGCGCTGGGGCCAACGTCCTGACTTTC. This sequence encodes CASSLGGAGANVLTF.

The chain is built from TRBV6-1 and TRBJ2-1; 8 positions match TRBD2. Losses at the gene ends were 1 base for V and 6 bases for J; bases not matched to a gene: 5. The CDR3 loop spans 15 amino acids. CDR1 and CDR2 from the germline V gene are MNHNS and SASEGT. The CDR3 bases are TGTGCCAGCAGTGAAGGTGGCGGGGGGCTCAATGAGCAGTTCTTC. This encodes CASSEGGGGLNEQFF.

Only one count was recorded for this clone. V gene TRBV3-1 (or the pseudogene TRBV3-2) combines with J gene TRBJ1-1, with no clear D. This CDR3 has 15 residues. Germline assignment: CDR1 LGHDT and CDR2 YNNKEL (reference sequence). V lost 1 base, J lost 3 bases, and 12 bases lay in between. DNA for the CDR3: TGTGCCAGCAGCCAAGGTTTCAACCTCGACACTGAAGCTTTCTTT. Amino acids: CASSQGFNLDTEAFF.

V gene TRBV6-2 or TRBV6-3 combines with J gene TRBJ2-7; a possible D gene is TRBD1 (6 bases). The CDR3 contains 12 residues. V gave up 5 bases and J gave up 5 bases, with 10 bases separating them. CDR1 is MNHEY, CDR2 SVGEGT, per germline. The CDR3 DNA sequence: TGTGCCAGCAGTCCCACAGGGAACGAGCAGTACTTC. Amino acid sequence: CASSPTGNEQYF.

The rearrangement links TRBV6-5 to TRBJ1-2, with D unclear. The CDR3 extends over 12 amino acids. Trimming took 11 bases from V and 7 from J, leaving 17 bases between them. Germline V gene sequence: CDR1 MNHEY, CDR2 SVGAGI. This chain's CDR3 is CAAKGRQSGYTF. The CDR3 nucleotides are TGTGCCGCTAAAGGACGTCAGTCTGGCTACACCTTC.

The rearrangement links TRBV28 to TRBJ1-5; 7 positions match TRBD1. The CDR3 runs 15 residues. The junction had 7 bases not matched to a gene; V was cut back by 4 bases and J by 4 bases. Per the germline V gene, CDR1 is MDHEN and CDR2 is SYDVKM. The CDR3 here is CASSSTGVGNQPQHF. CDR3 bases: TGTGCCAGCAGTTCTACAGGGGTAGGGAATCAGCCCCAGCATTTT.

The gene calls are TRBV5-5 and TRBJ1-1; the match to TRBD1 covers 8 bases. J gave up 5 bases and V 1 base, and 16 bases lay outside the gene matches. Germline V gene data show CDR1 as SGHKS and CDR2 as YYEKEE (reference sequence). The CDR3 is 18 amino acids. CDR3 sequence: CASSLWVRSGGAYTEAFF. CDR3 DNA: TGTGCCAGCAGCTTGTGGGTGCGGTCAGGGGGCGCTTATACTGAAGCTTTCTTT.

The V and J genes are TRBV6-2 or TRBV6-3 and TRBJ2-1; no clear D gene. Germline CDR1 and CDR2: MNHEY and SVGEGT. CDR3 size: 15 residues. Between the trimmed V and J ends, which lost 7 bases and 0 bases, there was a span of 13 bases. The CDR3 spells CASIPSWGSYNEQFF. The DNA for the CDR3 is TGTGCCAGCATCCCCTCTTGGGGCTCCTACAATGAGCAGTTCTTC.

The chain is built from TRBV7-8 and TRBJ1-1; D ambiguous. From germline, CDR1 is SGHVS and CDR2 FQNEAQ. The CDR3 spans 13 residues. V lost 8 bases, J lost 0 bases, and 10 bases lay in between. CDR3 amino acids: CASLSQLNTEAFF. DNA of the CDR3: TGTGCCAGCTTAAGCCAGCTGAACACTGAAGCTTTCTTT. Using reference TRBV7-8 and TRBJ1-1 for the parts outside the CDR3, the full variable domain is GAGVSQSPRYKVAKRGQDVALRCDPISGHVSLFWYQQALGQGPEFLTYFQNEAQLDKSGLPSDRFFAERPEGSVSTLKIQRTQQEDSAVYLCASLSQLNTEAFFGQGTRLTVV.

The chain recombines TRBV30 with TRBJ1-5, with D possibly TRBD1 on 6 matching bases. The CDR3 sequence is 15 residues long. Deletions cut 5 bases from V and 3 bases from J, with 17 bases between. The germline CDR1 and CDR2 sequences are GTSNPN and SVGIG (reference sequence). The CDR3 is CAWRRGSNANQPQHF. For the CDR3, the DNA is TGTGCCTGGCGAAGGGGGTCCAACGCCAATCAGCCCCAGCATTTT. The whole variable domain, filled in from reference TRBV30 and TRBJ1-5, reads SQTIHQWPATLVQPVGSPLSLECTVEGTSNPNLYWYRQAAGRGLQLLFYSVGIGQISSEVPQNLSASRPQDRQFILSSKKLLLSDSGFYLCAWRRGSNANQPQHFGDGTRLSIL.

This clone has only one observation. This chain links TRBV5-4 with TRBJ2-2; D gene ambiguous. V was shortened by 2 bases and J by 6 bases, with 5 bases between the two germline ends. The germline V gene has CDR1 SGHNT and CDR2 YYREEE (reference sequence). The CDR3 runs 12 residues. DNA of the CDR3: TGTGCCAGCAGCTTCCCGGCCGGGGAGCTGTTTTTT. The encoded protein is CASSFPAGELFF.

The rearrangement links TRBV10-2 to TRBJ1-4; maybe TRBD1 (5 bases). Germline V CDR1 and CDR2: WSHSY, SAAADI. Trimming stripped 6 bases from V and 5 bases from J, with 19 bases between. The CDR3 is 16 residues long. This chain's CDR3 is CASRNLGLRTNEKLFF. The CDR3, as DNA: TGCGCCAGCAGAAATTTGGGACTGCGGACGAATGAAAAACTGTTTTTT.

This clone is a singleton in its sample. The chain combines TRBV6-1 with TRBJ2-5; D may correspond to TRBD1 or TRBD2 (5 bases each). Trimming took off 1 base at V and 5 bases at J, with 14 bases between the two ends. The CDR3 covers 15 residues. Germline-derived CDR1 and CDR2 are MNHNS and SASEGT. The CDR3 DNA sequence: TGTGCCAGCAGTGAAGGAAGGGGAGTTCTGGAGACCCAGTACTTC. Translating it yields CASSEGRGVLETQYF.

The chain recombines TRBV21-1 with TRBJ2-1; whether TRBD2, the table's D call, matches the DNA was not checked. TRBV21-1 represents a pseudogene. This CDR3 comprises 19 residues. CDR3 residues: CASSKLLSGRFSSYNEQFF. CDR3 bases: TGTGCCAGCAGCAAACTTCTTAGCGGGAGATTCTCCTCCTACAATGAGCAGTTCTTC.